This TCR beta chain was recorded in a study of T-cell reconstitution after alpha-beta-depleted transplantation in children. The study's findings and limits: Certain patients had high TCRbeta diversity at day 60, and it came from recipient T cells and thymic progenitors that survived. Reportedly, roughly two months post-transplant, alpha-beta T cells arose from several hundred expanded graft clones. A year post-transplant, T-cell counts and diversity derived mostly from newly produced T cells.

The library targeted TCRbeta and was prepared with unique molecular identifiers. TCRdb re-called the PCR reads with MiXCR, one entry per CDR3 protein. The sample lists about 300,000 distinct CDR3 sequences, about 9.5% occurring once. As regards this clonotype: Its target is not known.

Source: PBMCs, taken before TCRalphabeta/CD19-depleted stem cell transplant. This sequence originates from a boy under two years old with acute myeloid leukemia, due to receive a stem cell transplant.

Here the CDR3 reads CASSVEGGGLEAFF. The CDR3 nucleotides read TGTGCCAGCAGCGTAGAAGGGGGGGGGCTTGAAGCTTTCTTT. J is TRBJ1-1 and V is TRBV9; weak D call: TRBD1 (6 bases). Germline CDR1 and CDR2: SGDLS and YYNGEE. The V end lost 0 bases, the J end lost 7 bases, and 13 bases lay between the germline ends. This CDR3 region has 14 residues.